These T cell receptor beta chains were read from a single sample in a study of cytomegalovirus exposure and HLA in healthy donors. Sequencing used immunoSEQ multiplex PCR; TCRdb keeps in-frame clones, though not all of them. Of under 250,000 clones in the sample, over 65% were seen once. The sample consisted of PBMCs. The receptors come from a woman aged 25 to 45 in good health and CMV-seronegative. Each CDR3 is given with its conserved first and last residue. D genes are given only for firm matches. A clone size is listed for some rows: how often the clone was seen (once, few, many), or a class if it is expanded.

V,D,J,size,CDR3,DNA
TRBV5-1,-,TRBJ2-5,-,CASSLGLGDQETQYF,TGCGCCAGCAGCTTGGGACTAGGGGACCAAGAGACCCAGTACTTC
TRBV9,TRBD1,TRBJ2-2,-,CASSVTGGTGELFF,TGTGCCAGCAGCGTCACAGGGGGCACCGGGGAGCTGTTTTTT
TRBV4-1,TRBD2,TRBJ2-1,-,CASSQEGLAGGFNEQFF,TGCGCCAGCAGCCAAGAGGGACTAGCGGGAGGATTCAATGAGCAGTTCTTC
TRBV25-1,-,TRBJ2-7,-,CASCRSPGYEQYF,TGTGCCAGCTGCCGTTCCCCGGGCTACGAGCAGTACTTC
TRBV10-1,-,TRBJ2-1,few,CASSVIQAGEQFF,TGCGCCAGCAGTGTCATACAGGCTGGCGAGCAGTTCTTC
TRBV5-6,TRBD1,TRBJ2-4,-,CASRAGQGSGNIQYF,TGTGCCAGCAGAGCTGGACAGGGCTCCGGAAACATTCAGTACTTC
TRBV6-1,-,TRBJ2-5,-,CASSDGGYQETQYF,TGTGCCAGCAGTGATGGCGGGTACCAAGAGACCCAGTACTTC
TRBV13,-,TRBJ1-1,-,CASSLRTVNNEAFF,TGTGCCAGCAGCCTGAGGACAGTGAATAATGAAGCTTTCTTT
TRBV19,TRBD1,TRBJ1-1,once,CASSKGQGWTEAFF,TGTGCCAGTAGCAAGGGACAGGGGTGGACTGAAGCTTTCTTT
TRBV4-2,TRBD1,TRBJ1-2,-,CASSRAGQPNYGYTF,TGTGCCAGCAGCCGGGCGGGACAGCCAAACTATGGCTACACCTTC
TRBV27,TRBD1,TRBJ1-4,once,CASSLYPTGTDVIATNEKLFF,TGTGCCAGCAGTTTATACCCCACCGGGACAGACGTCATTGCAACTAATGAAAAACTGTTTTTT
TRBV11-2,TRBD2,TRBJ2-3,once,CASSLKRPSGRVTDTQYF,TGTGCCAGCAGCTTAAAACGTCCTAGCGGGAGAGTCACAGATACGCAGTATTTT
TRBV5-8,TRBD1,TRBJ2-5,-,CASSLSGTGLSETQYF,TGTGCCAGCAGCTTGAGCGGGACAGGGTTGTCGGAGACCCAGTACTTC
TRBV28,-,TRBJ2-7,-,CASSPGGPYEQYF,TGTGCCAGCAGCCCCGGGGGGCCCTACGAGCAGTACTTC
TRBV5-4,TRBD1,TRBJ2-3,-,CASSLPILQGTDTQYF,TGTGCCAGCAGCTTACCAATCTTACAGGGGACAGATACGCAGTATTTT
TRBV6-5,TRBD2,TRBJ2-7,-,CASSHLAVPSYEQYF,TGTGCCAGCAGTCACCTAGCGGTACCTTCCTACGAGCAGTACTTC
TRBV28,TRBD2,TRBJ2-3,-,CASGTSGPPTDTQYF,TGTGCCAGCGGGACTAGCGGTCCCCCCACAGATACGCAGTATTTT
TRBV7-2,-,TRBJ2-2,-,CASSKGAHRTGELFF,TGTGCCAGCAGCAAAGGGGCGCATCGCACCGGGGAGCTGTTTTTT
TRBV19,-,TRBJ2-2,-,CASSSYLGFGKTGELFF,TGTGCCAGTAGTTCTTACCTAGGGTTCGGGAAAACCGGGGAGCTGTTTTTT
TRBV2,TRBD1,TRBJ2-3,-,CASPRDRQEYTDTQYF,TGTGCCAGCCCTAGGGACAGGCAGGAATACACAGATACGCAGTATTTT
TRBV5-1,-,TRBJ1-5,-,CASSLEGRGQPQHF,TGCGCCAGCAGCTTGGAAGGACGGGGTCAGCCCCAGCATTTT
TRBV7-2,-,TRBJ2-7,-,CASSLVGGDYEQYF,TGTGCCAGCAGCTTAGTTGGAGGGGACTACGAGCAGTACTTC
TRBV30,-,TRBJ1-4,-,CAWSGPSTLKGELFF,TGTGCCTGGAGTGGCCCGAGTACCTTAAAGGGGGAACTGTTTTTT
TRBV6-5,TRBD1,TRBJ1-2,-,CASIDRTGDHYGYPF,TGTGCCAGCATCGACAGGACAGGAGACCACTATGGCTACCCCTTC
TRBV19,-,TRBJ1-4,few,CASSPRDTANEKLFF,TGTGCCAGTAGCCCCCGGGACACCGCTAATGAAAAACTGTTTTTT
TRBV6-1,TRBD2,TRBJ2-7,-,CAISESLAGGVHEQYF,TGTGCCATCAGTGAGTCGCTAGCGGGAGGTGTCCACGAGCAGTACTTC
TRBV30,TRBD2,TRBJ2-1,few,CAWEGTYNEQFF,TGTGCTTGGGAGGGAACCTACAATGAGCAGTTCTTC
TRBV18,TRBD2,TRBJ2-7,-,CASSPPGGRSYEQYF,TGTGCCAGCTCACCACCGGGGGGGAGATCCTACGAGCAGTACTTC
TRBV5-6,TRBD1,TRBJ2-1,-,CASSLGTGWGEQFF,TGTGCCAGCAGCTTGGGGACAGGGTGGGGTGAGCAGTTCTTC
TRBV29-1,-,TRBJ2-4,-,CSVSAAVRPNIQYF,TGCAGCGTTTCCGCAGCGGTACGTCCGAACATTCAGTACTTC
TRBV5-1,-,TRBJ1-1,-,CASSLGGGIEAFF,TGCGCCAGCAGCTTGGGAGGCGGAATTGAAGCTTTCTTT
TRBV5-4,-,TRBJ2-1,-,CASRTSTSLSSYNEQFF,TGTGCCAGCCGAACGTCTACTTCCTTGAGCTCCTACAATGAGCAGTTCTTC
TRBV2,TRBD1,TRBJ2-5,-,CASSLTGAQETQYF,TGTGCCAGCAGCCTAACAGGGGCTCAAGAGACCCAGTACTTC
TRBV9,-,TRBJ2-5,-,CASSVGAGVAETQYF,TGTGCCAGCAGCGTAGGGGCCGGGGTGGCGGAGACCCAGTACTTC
TRBV27,TRBD2,TRBJ2-2,-,CASSISPGLANTGELFF,TGTGCCAGCAGTATTTCTCCGGGACTAGCGAACACCGGGGAGCTGTTTTTT
TRBV5-1,TRBD2,TRBJ2-2,-,CASSWGLAVSTGELFF,TGCGCCAGCAGCTGGGGACTAGCGGTATCCACCGGGGAGCTGTTTTTT
TRBV6-1,TRBD1,TRBJ2-7,once,CASRPVGTGPYEQYF,TGTGCCAGCAGACCTGTTGGGACAGGCCCCTACGAGCAGTACTTC
TRBV5-4,-,TRBJ1-1,once,CASSLTGWTEAFF,TGTGCCAGCAGCTTGACAGGGTGGACTGAAGCTTTCTTT
TRBV4-1,-,TRBJ1-1,-,CASIVEFRGGTEAFF,TGCGCCAGCATCGTGGAGTTCAGGGGAGGGACTGAAGCTTTCTTT
TRBV10-2,-,TRBJ1-4,-,CASRMTARNEKLFF,TGCGCCAGCAGAATGACAGCCCGTAATGAAAAACTGTTTTTT
TRBV5-8,-,TRBJ2-1,-,CASSHLLLSSYNEQFF,TGTGCCAGCAGCCATCTACTACTTTCCTCCTACAATGAGCAGTTCTTC
TRBV7-3,TRBD2,TRBJ2-3,-,CASSLGLAADTQYF,TGTGCCAGCAGCTTGGGACTAGCTGCAGATACGCAGTATTTT
TRBV27,-,TRBJ1-6,few,CASKSHEVYSPLHF,TGTGCCAGCAAGTCCCACGAGGTATATTCACCCCTCCACTTT
TRBV9,-,TRBJ1-6,-,CASSAKSSYNSPLHF,TGTGCCAGCAGCGCCAAGAGCTCCTATAATTCACCCCTCCACTTT
TRBV5-6,-,TRBJ2-7,-,CASSLGYSYEQYF,TGTGCCAGCAGCTTGGGCTACTCCTACGAGCAGTACTTC
TRBV5-4,TRBD2,TRBJ2-3,-,CASRRTSGGDTSTDTQYF,TGTGCCAGCAGGAGGACTAGCGGGGGAGATACTAGCACAGATACGCAGTATTTT
TRBV6-4,TRBD2,TRBJ2-7,-,CASSATSGSYEQYF,TGTGCCAGCAGTGCGACTAGCGGTTCCTACGAGCAGTACTTC
TRBV19,-,TRBJ1-3,few,CASSMVRGSGNTIYF,TGTGCCAGTAGTATGGTCAGGGGTTCTGGAAACACCATATATTTT
TRBV29-1,TRBD2,TRBJ2-7,-,CSVKTSGRLSYEQYF,TGCAGCGTTAAGACTAGCGGGAGGCTCTCCTACGAGCAGTACTTC
TRBV5-1,-,TRBJ2-3,-,CASSLGENTDTQYF,TGCGCCAGCAGCTTGGGGGAGAACACAGATACGCAGTATTTT
TRBV6-6,TRBD1,TRBJ2-7,-,CASSRAHSTGNEQYF,TGTGCCAGCAGCCGAGCCCATTCGACAGGGAACGAGCAGTACTTC
TRBV30,TRBD2,TRBJ2-1,-,CAWRGLAEAYEQFF,TGTGCCTGGAGGGGGCTAGCGGAGGCCTATGAGCAGTTCTTC
TRBV2,-,TRBJ1-5,once,CASSYDQPQHF,TGTGCCAGCAGCTATGATCAGCCCCAGCATTTT
TRBV10-3,TRBD1,TRBJ1-2,-,CATSDREGYGYTF,TGTGCCACCTCGGACAGGGAGGGGTATGGCTACACCTTC